The 5 T cell receptor beta chains in this list originate from one sample, sequenced in a study of regulatory T cells in long-lasting Graves disease. Construction of the TCR beta libraries employed iRepertoire HTBI primers in conjunction with Arm-PCR of CDR3 regions. MiXCR was run by TCRdb on the multiplex PCR reads, yielding one entry per CDR3 protein. The sample yields about half a million distinct CDR3 sequences, 12% seen once. The time point here: newly diagnosed GD, antithyroid drugs for less than 3 months. Following extraction of RNA from PBMCs, that RNA was used to make the TCR library. This sample also appeared in a second study, on T cells in Graves' hyperthyroidism and ophthalmopathy.

The sequencing here drew on peripheral blood mononuclear cells (PBMCs), taken at new diagnosis, from a patient treated with antithyroid drugs. The receptors derive from a woman aged 25 to 45 with Graves disease.

With respect to this clonotype: A single base separates this from a much larger clone, so it may be a read error. The chain carries TRBV11-1 and TRBJ2-1; weak D call: TRBD1 (6 bases). This CDR3 spans 17 amino acids. Per the germline V gene, CDR1 is SGHAT and CDR2 is FQDESV (reference sequence). The CDR3 DNA is TGTGCCGGCAGCTTAGTAAGCAGGGGACCAAACTACAATGAGCAGTTCTTC. It encodes CAGSLVSRGPNYNEQFF.

The rearrangement links TRBV30 to TRBJ2-3, with D possibly being TRBD2 (6 bases). CDR1 GTSNPN and CDR2 SVGIG come from the germline V gene (reference sequence). The CDR3 is 13 amino acids. The V end was cut by 5 bases, the J end by 10 bases, with 19 bases between. CDR3 region: CAWAPGLNSAQYF. CDR3 DNA: TGTGCCTGGGCCCCGGGACTTAACTCGGCGCAGTATTTT.

This chain joins TRBV15 and TRBJ2-1; the D is unclear. Trimming took 0 bases from V and 15 from J, leaving 9 bases between them. The CDR3 loop spans 11 amino acids. The germline V gene encodes CDR1 LNHNV and CDR2 YYDKDF (reference sequence). The CDR3, as DNA: TGTGCCACCAGCAGAGAGAGTGGTCCGTTCTTC. Its translation is CATSRESGPFF.

This clonotype turned up a few times. V usage is TRBV6-2 or TRBV6-3 and J usage is TRBJ2-3, with D perhaps matching TRBD1 or TRBD2 (5 bases each). Germline loops: CDR1 MNHEY, CDR2 SVGEGT. V was pared by 2 bases and J by 1 base, with 10 bases between. This CDR3 is 15 amino acids long. Here the CDR3 reads CASSYGQGRTDTQYF. As DNA, the CDR3 is TGTGCCAGCAGTTACGGGCAGGGACGCACAGATACGCAGTATTTT.

The table lists this clonotype with many counts. The chain recombines TRBV27 with TRBJ1-2, with unresolved D. V shed 1 base and J shed 0 bases, with 12 bases lying between them. The CDR3 sequence is 16 residues long. The V gene's germline CDR1 is MNHEY and CDR2 SMNVEV (reference sequence). The CDR3 is CASSLFWTAANYGYTF. The CDR3 DNA is TGTGCCAGCAGTTTATTCTGGACCGCAGCTAACTATGGCTACACCTTC.